What follows are 22 T cell receptor beta chains derived from one specimen sequenced in a study of T-cell reconstitution after alpha-beta-depleted transplantation in children. Using unique molecular identifiers, the investigators prepared the TCRbeta library. TCRdb used MiXCR to reprocess the PCR reads, holding one entry per CDR3 protein. The data contain 45,000 to 55,000 distinct CDR3 sequences, about 9.3% of them singletons. The starting material was PBMCs, mostly from graft donor cells, obtained 60 days after TCRalphabeta/CD19-depleted stem cell transplant. These receptors originate from a male patient under 10 years old who had a stem cell transplant for chronic granulomatous disease, so the T cells may come from the graft donor.

This clonotype was found many times. The genes are TRBV2 and TRBJ2-3; 9 nucleotides line up with TRBD2. J was trimmed by 5 bases and V by 5 bases; bases with no gene match: 8. Germline V gives CDR1 SNHLY, CDR2 FYNNEI. CDR3 length: 15 amino acids. Here the CDR3 reads CASSRAGGPRDTQYF. The DNA for the CDR3 is TGTGCCAGCAGTCGGGCGGGAGGGCCGAGAGATACGCAGTATTTT.

Many counts were recorded for this clonotype. The rearrangement uses TRBV20-1 and TRBJ2-1, with 16 nucleotides matching TRBD2. CDR3 size: 16 residues. Germline V CDR1 and CDR2: DFQATT, SNEGSKA (reference sequence). V lost 3 bases to trimming and J lost 2 bases; unmatched junction nucleotides: 1. CDR3 DNA sequence: TGCAGTGCTAGGGGACTAGCGGGAGGGACCTACAATGAGCAGTTCTTC. Translated: CSARGLAGGTYNEQFF.

The J gene is TRBJ2-1, the V gene TRBV6-4; 10 bases agree with TRBD1. Germline V gives CDR1 MRHNA, CDR2 SNTAGT. CDR3 length: 14 amino acids. Germline trimming cut 4 bases from V and 3 bases from J; bases unmatched to any gene: 0. The DNA for the CDR3 is TGTGCCAGCAGTGGGACAGGGGGCTACAATGAGCAGTTCTTC. It is translated as CASSGTGGYNEQFF.

This clonotype was detected ten times or more. V and J are TRBV7-9 and TRBJ2-3; TRBD2 is a possible D gene (6 bases). The CDR3 spans 15 residues. V dropped 2 bases and J dropped 2 bases, with 11 bases sitting between them. Germline V gene sequence: CDR1 SEHNR, CDR2 FQNEAQ (reference sequence). The CDR3 is CASSLRRGNTDTQYF. The CDR3 nucleotides read TGTGCCAGCAGCTTACGGAGGGGAAACACAGATACGCAGTATTTT.

This clonotype was observed at least ten times. This chain connects TRBV5-1 to TRBJ2-1, with D hard to call. Between the trimmed V and J ends, which lost 4 bases and 0 bases, there was a span of 23 bases. Looked up from germline, CDR1 is SGHRS and CDR2 is YFSETQ. CDR3 size: 19 residues. CDR3 nucleotides: TGCGCCAGCAGCCCAGGACCGGGTATTAGGATTAGCTCCTACAATGAGCAGTTCTTC. Translated, it gives CASSPGPGIRISSYNEQFF.

This chain joins TRBV27 and TRBJ2-6; no reliable D call. Germline assignment: CDR1 MNHEY and CDR2 SMNVEV (reference sequence). The CDR3 runs 14 residues. Trimming took off 6 bases at V and 4 bases at J, with 10 bases between the two ends. The CDR3 loop reads CASRNRLGANVLTF. The CDR3 DNA is TGTGCCAGCAGGAACCGTTTAGGGGCCAACGTCCTGACTTTC.

The rearrangement links TRBV18 to TRBJ2-7; 8 bases map to TRBD1. The length of the CDR3 is 15 residues. Looked up from germline, CDR1 is KGHSH and CDR2 is LQKENI. V lost 4 bases, J lost 5 bases, and 10 bases stayed unmatched. The CDR3 loop reads CASSRQLGQVDEQYF. The CDR3, as DNA: TGTGCCAGCTCACGACAACTGGGACAGGTTGACGAGCAGTACTTC. The variable domain in full, with the rest retrieved from reference TRBV18 and TRBJ2-7, is NAGVMQNPRHLVRRRGQEARLRCSPMKGHSHVYWYRQLPEEGLKFMVYLQKENIIDESGMPKERFSAEFPKEGPSILRIQQVVRGDSAAYFCASSRQLGQVDEQYFGPGTRLTVT.

Of note for this clonotype: A much bigger clone sits one base away, suggesting this may be a read error. The J gene is TRBJ2-1, the V gene TRBV20-1; 8 positions agree with TRBD2. This CDR3 has 15 residues. The germline V gene encodes CDR1 DFQATT and CDR2 SNEGSKA (reference sequence). In DNA form, the CDR3 reads TGCTGTGCTAGGGTCCCGGGACTAGACTACAATGAGCAGTTCTTC. It translates to CCARVPGLDYNEQFF.

This clonotype has at least ten counts. J is TRBJ1-1 and V is TRBV30; possibly TRBD1 for D (6 bases). V lost 1 base to trimming and J lost 2 bases, with 11 bases between them. The CDR3 loop spans 14 amino acids. CDR1 is GTSNPN, CDR2 SVGIG, per germline (reference sequence). The CDR3 loop is CAWSDPTGNTEAFF. The CDR3 bases are TGTGCCTGGAGTGACCCGACAGGTAACACTGAAGCTTTCTTT.

Regarding this clonotype: This sequence may be a read error, since a much larger clone differs from it by one base. This chain connects TRBV6-1 to TRBJ2-1, with 11 bases matching TRBD1. Germline V gene lookup returns CDR1 MNHNS and CDR2 SASEGT. The CDR3 consists of 17 residues. The V segment lost 5 bases and the J segment 9 bases; nucleotides outside the gene matches: 15. For the CDR3, the DNA is TGTGCCAGCAGTAAAGACGTTTTGGACAGGGGGCAAAGTGAGCAGTTCTTC. Its protein is CASSKDVLDRGQSEQFF.

This clonotype was seen at least ten times. V usage is TRBV27 and J usage is TRBJ2-1, with D tentatively TRBD1 or TRBD2 (5 bases each). The V end lost 3 bases, the J end lost 7 bases, and 13 bases lay between the germline ends. Germline lookup yields CDR1 MNHEY and CDR2 SMNVEV (reference sequence). The CDR3 sequence is 14 residues long. The CDR3 DNA sequence: TGTGCCAGCAGTTTGGGACGGCTAGTTAATGAGCAGTTCTTC. Its protein is CASSLGRLVNEQFF.

This clonotype was seen many times. The chain uses TRBV20-1 and TRBJ2-3; 12 nucleotides line up with TRBD2. CDR1 DFQATT and CDR2 SNEGSKA come from the germline V gene (reference sequence). V trimming: 0 bases; J trimming: 2 bases; junction bases outside the gene matches: 6. This CDR3 has 17 amino acids. As DNA, the CDR3 is TGCAGTGCTAGAGATGAAGCTAGCGGGGGGGACACAGATACGCAGTATTTT. Encoded protein: CSARDEASGGDTDTQYF.

The sample holds many counts of this clonotype. The V and J genes are TRBV7-3 and TRBJ2-6; TRBD1 aligns across 7 bases. Germline assignment: CDR1 SGHTA and CDR2 FQGTGA. This CDR3 has 16 residues. V dropped 3 bases and J dropped 3; count of bases not matched to a gene: 5. CDR3 sequence reads: CASSFDRAHGANVLTF. As DNA, the CDR3 is TGTGCCAGCAGCTTTGACAGGGCTCATGGGGCCAACGTCCTGACTTTC.

At least ten counts were recorded for this clonotype. V gene TRBV20-1 combines with J gene TRBJ1-1; no reliable D call. The CDR3 runs to 14 residues. Germline CDR1 and CDR2: DFQATT and SNEGSKA (reference sequence). Trimming cost V 0 bases and J 2 bases, with 10 bases left between them. DNA for the CDR3: TGCAGTGCTAGAGATGGTAGCCGAAACACTGAAGCTTTCTTT. Translation gives CSARDGSRNTEAFF.

In its sample, this clonotype was seen many times. The chain couples TRBV25-1 to TRBJ1-1; D is uncertain. Per germline, CDR1 MGHDK and CDR2 SYGVNS. Between the trimmed V and J ends, which lost 7 bases and 1 base, there was a span of 10 bases. CDR3 length equals 13 residues. The CDR3 spells CASTVKGNTEAFF. The CDR3 DNA follows: TGTGCCAGCACAGTGAAGGGGAACACTGAAGCTTTCTTT.

Many counts were recorded for this clonotype. The chain employs TRBV6-5 and TRBJ2-2; TRBD1 is a possible D gene (5 bases). The CDR3 runs 15 residues. The ends were cut back, 0 bases at V and 7 bases at J, with 12 bases in the middle. Germline V CDR1 and CDR2: MNHEY, SVGAGI. CDR3 protein: CASSYSGRVIGELFF. CDR3 nucleotide sequence: TGTGCCAGCAGTTACTCCGGCAGGGTGATCGGGGAGCTGTTTTTT.

This clonotype was picked up many times. The chain couples TRBV20-1 to TRBJ2-7; TRBD2 matches at 11 bases. In germline, CDR1 is DFQATT, CDR2 SNEGSKA (reference sequence). There are 16 residues in the CDR3. Trimming removed 6 bases from V and 5 bases from J; junction bases left unmatched: 15. The CDR3 nucleotides are TGCAGTGCAAAACCCCAACTACTAGCGGGAGCTCACGAGCAGTACTTC. Its protein is CSAKPQLLAGAHEQYF.

This clonotype was observed at least ten times. This sequence joins TRBV12-3 or TRBV12-4 and TRBJ2-7, with 8 nucleotides matching TRBD2. The CDR3 runs 14 residues. V shed 10 bases, J shed 2 bases, and the junction held 10 bases outside the gene matches. CDR3 loop: CATASGTRAYEQYF. CDR3 nucleotides: TGTGCCACCGCCTCCGGGACTAGAGCCTACGAGCAGTACTTC.

This clonotype was recorded many times. The V gene is TRBV3-1, the J gene TRBJ2-2, with 12 bases aligning to TRBD2. From germline, CDR1 is LGHDT and CDR2 YNNKEL (reference sequence). The CDR3 contains 16 residues. Losses at the gene ends were 4 bases for V and 7 bases for J; bases not matched to a gene: 7. CDR3 in amino acids: CASSPRLAGVGGELFF. The CDR3 DNA reads as TGTGCCAGCAGCCCCCGACTAGCGGGAGTCGGCGGGGAGCTGTTTTTT.

This clonotype came up many times. The J gene is TRBJ1-1, the V gene TRBV5-5; no reliable D call. Germline CDR1 is SGHKS and CDR2 is YYEKEE (reference sequence). V was trimmed by 0 bases and J by 3 bases, leaving 9 bases between them. The CDR3 extends over 14 amino acids. In nucleotides, the CDR3 is TGTGCCAGCAGCTTGGCGTACGGGTACACTGAAGCTTTCTTT. Translated: CASSLAYGYTEAFF.

This clonotype was seen a handful of times. CDR3 sequence: CASRDLGQPQHF. Written as DNA, the CDR3 is TGTGCCAGCAGGGACCTGGGGCAGCCCCAGCATTTT. The chain joins TRBV27 to TRBJ1-5; unclear D gene. V was clipped by 6 bases and J by 7 bases, with 10 bases between them. The CDR3 has 12 residues. Germline CDR1 is MNHEY and CDR2 is SMNVEV (reference sequence).

This clonotype has ten or more counts. The chain combines TRBV18 with TRBJ2-4, with 7 bases fitting TRBD1. This CDR3 is built from 13 residues. The V and J ends lost 2 bases and 8 bases, in that order; junction bases with no gene match: 3. Germline V CDR1 and CDR2: KGHSH, LQKENI. The CDR3 DNA sequence: TGTGCCAGCTCACCATCTGGGACAGACATTCAGTACTTC. The encoded protein is CASSPSGTDIQYF.